This T cell receptor (beta chain) was recorded in a study of T-cell reconstitution after alpha-beta-depleted transplantation in children. This clonotype showed up just a few times. The germline CDR1 and CDR2 sequences are SEHNR and FQNEAQ (reference sequence). Deletions cut 5 bases from V and 0 bases from J, with 13 bases between. The CDR3 totals 15 residues. Unique molecular identifiers were used in preparing the TCRbeta library. TCRdb reprocessed the PCR reads with MiXCR, giving one entry per CDR3 protein. The sample yields roughly 170,000 distinct CDR3 sequences, approximately 7% seen once. The sample in question was PBMCs from the stem cell graft donor, obtained from the stem cell graft. The receptor comes from a human donor who donated a stem cell graft to a child with Wiskott-Aldrich syndrome. This rearrangement joins TRBV7-9 to TRBJ1-2; a weak D match, TRBD1 (5 bases). Written as DNA, the CDR3 is TGTGCCAGCAGCGTGGGGGGGATGGCTAACTATGGCTACACCTTC. This gives the protein CASSVGGMANYGYTF.